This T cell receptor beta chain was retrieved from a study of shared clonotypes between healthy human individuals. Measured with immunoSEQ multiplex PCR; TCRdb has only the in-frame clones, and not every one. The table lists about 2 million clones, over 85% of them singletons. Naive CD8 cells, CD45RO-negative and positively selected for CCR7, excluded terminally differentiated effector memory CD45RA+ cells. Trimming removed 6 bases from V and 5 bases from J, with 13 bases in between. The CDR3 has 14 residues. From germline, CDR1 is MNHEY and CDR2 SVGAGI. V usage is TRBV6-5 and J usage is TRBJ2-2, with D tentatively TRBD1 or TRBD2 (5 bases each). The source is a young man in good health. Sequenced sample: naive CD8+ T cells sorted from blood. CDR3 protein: CASSRTWGTGELFF. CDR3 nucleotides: TGTGCCAGCAGCCGGACATGGGGGACCGGGGAGCTGTTTTTT.